These 21 T cell receptor beta chains came from one sample sequenced in a study of regulatory T cells in long-lasting Graves disease. Investigators prepared the TCR beta libraries by applying iRepertoire HTBI primers and Arm-PCR of CDR3 regions. In TCRdb, the multiplex PCR reads were re-called with MiXCR into one record per CDR3 protein. The repertoire holds over 350,000 distinct CDR3 sequences, with around 13% as singletons. Time point of the sample: newly diagnosed GD, antithyroid drugs for less than 3 months. Following extraction of RNA from PBMCs, that RNA was used to make the TCR library. This sample also belongs to another study, concerning T cells in Graves' hyperthyroidism and ophthalmopathy.

The specimen comprised peripheral blood mononuclear cells (PBMCs), sampled at new diagnosis, from a patient treated with antithyroid drugs. The source is a woman between 50 and 59 years old with Graves disease.

The chain has TRBV19 and TRBJ2-1, with 10 nucleotides matching TRBD1. J was trimmed by 6 bases and V by 8 bases; bases with no gene match: 10. Per the germline V gene, CDR1 is LNHDA and CDR2 is SQIVND (reference sequence). CDR3 length equals 15 residues. The CDR3 nucleotides read TGTGCCAGTTCCCACGCCGGGACAGGGGCCAATGAGCAGTTCTTC. Its translation is CASSHAGTGANEQFF.

Of note for this clonotype: A read error is possible here, since a much larger clone lies one base away. This sequence joins TRBV5-1 and TRBJ2-1, with 8 bases fitting TRBD1. The CDR3 has 14 residues. The germline V gene has CDR1 SGHRS and CDR2 YFSETQ. The CDR3 protein is CAGSLWTGSDEQFF. CDR3 sequence (DNA): TGCGCCGGCAGCTTATGGACAGGGAGTGATGAGCAGTTCTTC.

This clonotype occurred a few times. The chain uses TRBV9 and TRBJ2-3; possibly TRBD1 for D (5 bases). The CDR3 has 15 amino acids. Germline lookup yields CDR1 SGDLS and CDR2 YYNGEE. Trimming shortened V by 4 bases and J by 1 base, and 13 bases separated the two germline ends. CDR3 loop: CASSPDTLGTDTQYF. The CDR3 bases are TGTGCCAGCAGCCCGGACACTTTGGGCACAGATACGCAGTATTTT.

A note on this clonotype: Being one base from a much bigger clone, this may be a read error. This chain uses TRBV6-1 with TRBJ2-7; D unresolved. This CDR3 is built from 11 residues. CDR1 and CDR2 (germline): MNHNS, SASEGT. CDR3 in amino acids: CTSSGTYEQYF. The CDR3 bases are TGTACCAGCAGTGGGACCTACGAGCAGTACTTC.

This clonotype was recorded at least ten times. This chain links TRBV5-1 with TRBJ1-2; TRBD1 is a possible D gene (5 bases). The CDR3 totals 16 residues. Germline V gene sequence: CDR1 SGHRS, CDR2 YFSETQ. Trimming cost V 0 bases and J 0 bases, with 12 bases left between them. The CDR3: CASSLAGDRSNYGYTF. CDR3 DNA sequence: TGCGCCAGCAGCTTGGCCGGTGACAGATCTAACTATGGCTACACCTTC. The full variable domain, in which reference TRBV5-1 and TRBJ1-2 provide the parts outside the CDR3, is KAGVTQTPRYLIKTRGQQVTLSCSPISGHRSVSWYQQTPGQGLQFLFEYFSETQRNKGNFPGRFSGRQFSNSRSEMNVSTLELGDSALYLCASSLAGDRSNYGYTFGSGTRLTVV.

The chain carries TRBV4-1 and TRBJ2-1, with 12 bases lining up with TRBD2. Trimming took 4 bases from V and 0 from J; bases not matched to a gene: 19. The CDR3 extends over 22 amino acids. The germline V gene encodes CDR1 MGHRA and CDR2 YSYEKL. CDR3 sequence: CASSPLAGGRPLKMSSYNEQFF. For the CDR3, the DNA is TGCGCCAGCAGCCCGCTAGCGGGAGGGCGTCCCCTGAAAATGAGCTCCTACAATGAGCAGTTCTTC.

In this sample, this clonotype turned up a few times. This sequence joins TRBV30 and TRBJ1-5; possibly TRBD1 for D (6 bases). The germline V gene has CDR1 GTSNPN and CDR2 SVGIG (reference sequence). CDR3 length: 13 residues. V lost 0 bases and J lost 11, with 14 bases in between. CDR3 nucleotides: TGTGCCTGGAGTGTACCGAGGGCAGGGGCCCAGCATTTT. It encodes CAWSVPRAGAQHF.

This clonotype was found a few times. This sequence joins TRBV10-3 and TRBJ1-6, with 7 bases fitting TRBD1. Germline V gene data show CDR1 as ENHRY and CDR2 as SYGVKD. The CDR3 spans 16 residues. The V segment lost 10 bases and the J segment 5 bases; nucleotides outside the gene matches: 14. In DNA form, the CDR3 reads TGTGCCACCAGCGAGAGACAGGGAGGAGATAATTCACCCCTCCACTTT. Amino acids: CATSERQGGDNSPLHF.

This clonotype came up many times. The chain has TRBV3-1 and TRBJ2-1; D not resolved. V dropped 4 bases and J dropped 4 bases, with 8 bases sitting between them. The germline gives CDR1 LGHDT, CDR2 YNNKEL (reference sequence). This CDR3 has 13 amino acids. The DNA for the CDR3 is TGTGCCAGCAGCCCGACCGTATACAATGAGCAGTTCTTC. It codes for CASSPTVYNEQFF.

This clonotype was seen a single time. This sequence joins TRBV5-1 and TRBJ2-7, with 9 bases aligning to TRBD1. V lost 1 base to trimming and J lost 2 bases; unmatched junction nucleotides: 10. CDR3 size: 17 residues. Germline V gene data show CDR1 as SGHRS and CDR2 as YFSETQ. The CDR3 sequence: CASSLTWGTGIAYEQYF. In DNA form, the CDR3 reads TGCGCCAGCAGCTTGACCTGGGGGACAGGGATCGCCTACGAGCAGTACTTC.

This clonotype was detected many times. J is TRBJ2-7 and V is TRBV7-2; D may be TRBD1 (6 bases). The CDR3 is made up of 14 amino acids. Germline CDR1 SGHTA, CDR2 FQGNSA. Trimming stripped 4 bases from V and 0 bases from J, with 10 bases between. The chain's CDR3 is CASSSDRTSYEQYF. The DNA for the CDR3 is TGTGCCAGCAGCTCCGACAGGACCTCCTACGAGCAGTACTTC.

Concerning this clonotype: Because the CDR3 is missing its conserved closing phenylalanine or tryptophan, this is likely a read error. The chain couples TRBV24-1 to TRBJ2-1; 12 positions agree with TRBD1. The V segment lost 4 bases and the J segment 8 bases; nucleotides outside the gene matches: 17. Germline CDR1 is KGHDR and CDR2 is SFDVKD. CDR3 length: 19 residues. The CDR3 loop is CATSDGTGGGLDYGDEQFC. Written as DNA, the CDR3 is TGTGCCACCAGTGACGGGACAGGGGGCGGTCTTGACTATGGCGATGAGCAGTTCTGC.

This clonotype was seen more than once but under ten times. V and J are TRBV10-3 and TRBJ1-2; D is uncertain. Deletions cut 2 bases from V and 6 bases from J, with 10 bases between. The CDR3 has 13 amino acids. Germline CDR1 and CDR2: ENHRY and SYGVKD. As DNA, the CDR3 is TGTGCCATCAGTGAGGGAGGGTTTGATGGCTACACCTTC. It codes for CAISEGGFDGYTF.

This clonotype was seen repeatedly, ten times or more. This sequence joins TRBV28 and TRBJ2-7; 9 bases map to TRBD1. The CDR3 is made up of 17 amino acids. The V gene's germline CDR1 is MDHEN and CDR2 SYDVKM. J was trimmed by 3 bases and V by 8 bases; bases with no gene match: 17. The DNA for the CDR3 is TGTGCCAGCGAGGGAGTTAGCGGGCGACAGGGGGGCTACGAGCAGTACTTC. Encoded protein: CASEGVSGRQGGYEQYF.

Many counts were recorded for this clonotype. The chain is built from TRBV5-5 and TRBJ2-1; no reliable D call. CDR1 and CDR2 (germline): SGHKS, YYEKEE (reference sequence). This CDR3 is 16 amino acids long. Trimming took 4 bases from V and 10 from J, leaving 24 bases between them. The CDR3: CASSPRLVLSIVEQFF. CDR3 nucleotides: TGTGCCAGCAGCCCCCGTCTAGTCCTGTCAATAGTGGAGCAGTTCTTC.

This clonotype appeared many times. The chain recombines TRBV6-2 or TRBV6-3 with TRBJ2-7; D possibly corresponds to TRBD1 (6 bases). The CDR3 spans 13 residues. Per germline, CDR1 MNHEY and CDR2 SVGEGT. Between the trimmed V and J ends, which lost 0 bases and 5 bases, there was a span of 8 bases. In DNA form, the CDR3 reads TGTGCCAGCAGTTACTCGACAGGAGACGAGCAGTACTTC. This encodes CASSYSTGDEQYF.

This clonotype has at least ten counts. CDR3 nucleotides: TGCGCCAGCAGCTTGGGGGGCCAAGGGGATGAGCAGTTCTTC. It yields the protein CASSLGGQGDEQFF. The V gene is TRBV5-1, the J gene TRBJ2-1; a possible D gene is TRBD1 (5 bases). The V gene lost 0 bases and the J gene lost 8 bases, with 12 bases spanning the gap. The CDR3 extends over 14 amino acids. CDR1 SGHRS and CDR2 YFSETQ come from the germline V gene.

This clonotype has ten or more counts. J is TRBJ2-3 and V is TRBV7-9; D gene uncertain. V was pared by 0 bases and J by 1 base, with 11 bases between. Germline values: CDR1 SEHNR, CDR2 FQNEAQ (reference sequence). The CDR3 extends over 16 amino acids. In DNA form, the CDR3 reads TGTGCCAGCAGCTTAGCGATTTCGGACGGCACAGATACGCAGTATTTT. Amino acid sequence: CASSLAISDGTDTQYF.

This clonotype has a count of ten or more. The chain joins TRBV12-3 or TRBV12-4 to TRBJ2-7, with D unresolved. This CDR3 region has 15 residues. The V gene lost 5 bases and the J gene lost 1 base, with 15 bases spanning the gap. Here the CDR3 DNA reads TGTGCCAGCAGTCCCGAAGGCCTCCAATCCTACGAGCAGTACTTC. Its translation is CASSPEGLQSYEQYF.

The chain links TRBV19 to TRBJ2-5; 10 positions agree with TRBD1. Germline-derived CDR1 and CDR2 are LNHDA and SQIVND (reference sequence). This CDR3 region has 15 residues. Trimming took 5 bases from V and 3 from J; bases not matched to a gene: 6. CDR3: CASSDGTGEEETQYF. The DNA of the CDR3 is TGTGCCAGTAGTGATGGGACAGGGGAGGAAGAGACCCAGTACTTC.

This clonotype was counted at least ten times. The V and J genes are TRBV24-1 and TRBJ1-2; 7 nucleotides match TRBD1. The CDR3 length is 16 residues. Germline loops: CDR1 KGHDR, CDR2 SFDVKD. V lost 3 bases to trimming and J lost 6 bases; unmatched junction nucleotides: 12. CDR3 residues: CATSDAQSTGDDGYTF. The CDR3 nucleotides are TGTGCCACCAGTGATGCCCAATCTACAGGGGACGATGGCTACACCTTC.